Each of the 28 T cell receptor beta chains below was sequenced from the same sample in a study of blood T cell repertoires in COVID-19. Using immunoSEQ multiplex PCR, the repertoire was profiled, and TCRdb retains in-frame clones only, with some absent. This table has some 56,000 clones, about four fifths appearing once. Sequencing input: peripheral blood. These receptor sequences come from an elderly woman with active or convalescent COVID-19.

The chain combines TRBV5-1 with TRBJ1-1, with D uncertain. The germline V gene encodes CDR1 SGHRS and CDR2 YFSETQ. The CDR3 runs 13 residues. V was cut by 9 bases and J by 1 base, with 13 bases left in between. CDR3 sequence (DNA): TGCGCCACCAGAATAGACACGAACACTGAAGCTTTCTTT. It translates to CATRIDTNTEAFF.

The chain is built from TRBV7-8 and TRBJ2-7, with TRBD1 matching 8 bases. This CDR3 region has 15 residues. The germline gives CDR1 SGHVS, CDR2 FQNEAQ. V was pared by 6 bases and J by 6 bases, with 13 bases of the junction left unmatched. CDR3 nucleotides: TGTGCCAGCAGTCCCACCGACAGGGGCCGGGTCGAGCAGTACTTC. It encodes CASSPTDRGRVEQYF.

The V gene is TRBV5-1, the J gene TRBJ2-3, with 7 bases fitting TRBD2. Germline lookup yields CDR1 SGHRS and CDR2 YFSETQ. The V segment lost 3 bases and the J segment 2 bases; nucleotides outside the gene matches: 12. The CDR3 totals 17 residues. The CDR3: CASSSGGGPRYTDTQYF. The CDR3 nucleotides read TGCGCCAGCAGCTCTGGCGGGGGTCCCCGTTACACAGATACGCAGTATTTT.

The chain combines TRBV2 with TRBJ2-7; tentatively, D is TRBD1 (6 bases). Germline loops: CDR1 SNHLY, CDR2 FYNNEI. CDR3 length equals 13 residues. The V end lost 0 bases, the J end lost 6 bases, and 9 bases lay between the germline ends. CDR3 coding DNA: TGTGCCAGCAGTGAAGCGCAGGGGACCGAGCAGTACTTC. It specifies CASSEAQGTEQYF.

CDR3 amino acids: CASTTRGGGFGNTIYF. CDR3 nucleotides: TGTGCCAGTACCACTCGGGGAGGGGGATTTGGAAACACCATATATTTT. V is TRBV19 and J is TRBJ1-3; perhaps TRBD1 as D (6 bases). CDR1 and CDR2 from the germline V gene are LNHDA and SQIVND (reference sequence). V gave up 7 bases and J gave up 3 bases, with 19 bases separating them. The CDR3 sequence is 16 residues long.

The chain carries TRBV7-2 and TRBJ2-7; 9 positions match TRBD2. Germline lookup yields CDR1 SGHTA and CDR2 FQGNSA. CDR3 length equals 14 residues. V shed 5 bases and J 1 base; nucleotides not matched to a gene: 3. The CDR3 DNA is TGTGCCAGCAGCCCAAGCGGGGGGTCCTACGAGCAGTACTTC. Its translation is CASSPSGGSYEQYF.

The chain employs TRBV28 and TRBJ1-1; no clear D gene. The CDR3 runs 11 residues. Trimming stripped 8 bases from V and 4 bases from J, with 8 bases between. CDR1 is MDHEN, CDR2 SYDVKM, per germline. The CDR3 DNA is TGTGCCAGCTACGCGGGCACTGAAGCTTTCTTT. This codes for CASYAGTEAFF.

This clone was recorded once. The V gene is TRBV4-2, the J gene TRBJ1-2; 7 bases fit TRBD1. CDR3 length: 15 amino acids. Germline CDR1 and CDR2: LGHNA and YNFKEQ. V was clipped by 0 bases and J by 3 bases; unmatched bases: 4. The CDR3 nucleotides read TGTGCCAGCAGCCAAGATCACACAGGGGACTATGGCTACACCTTC. Translation: CASSQDHTGDYGYTF.

The chain combines TRBV7-6 with TRBJ1-1; 11 nucleotides line up with TRBD1. Germline V lookup: CDR1 SGHVS, CDR2 FNYEAQ. The CDR3 spans 20 residues. With 4 bases clipped from V and 0 bases from J, the junction kept 16 bases outside the gene matches. CDR3 residues: CASSSSGQGGYAPMNTEAFF. DNA of the CDR3: TGTGCCAGCAGCTCATCGGGACAGGGGGGTTACGCACCTATGAACACTGAAGCTTTCTTT.

The gene calls are TRBV6-4 and TRBJ1-4; possibly TRBD1 for D (5 bases). Germline loops: CDR1 MRHNA, CDR2 SNTAGT. V lost 2 bases and J lost 8, with 9 bases in between. The CDR3 is 13 residues long. CDR3 bases: TGTGCCAGCAGTGACAGGGAGGGGGAAAAACTGTTTTTT. This sequence encodes CASSDREGEKLFF.

The chain combines TRBV19 with TRBJ2-1, with 8 bases matching TRBD2. V shed 6 bases and J 7 bases; nucleotides not matched to a gene: 8. The germline CDR1 and CDR2 sequences are LNHDA and SQIVND (reference sequence). The CDR3 length is 14 residues. The DNA for the CDR3 is TGTGCCAGTAGGGGGGTAGCGGGGTTAAATGAGCAGTTCTTC. Its translation is CASRGVAGLNEQFF. Full variable domain (outside the CDR3, taken from reference TRBV19 and TRBJ2-1): DGGITQSPKYLFRKEGQNVTLSCEQNLNHDAMYWYRQDPGQGLRLIYYSQIVNDFQKGDIAEGYSVSREKKESFPLTVTSAQKNPTAFYLCASRGVAGLNEQFFGPGTRLTVL.

This clone was recorded a few times. The chain uses TRBV28 and TRBJ1-1; 10 bases are shared with TRBD1. There are 15 residues in the CDR3. The V segment lost 5 bases and the J segment 11 bases; nucleotides outside the gene matches: 14. Germline V gene lookup returns CDR1 MDHEN and CDR2 SYDVKM. CDR3 residues: CASSTTGTGAPVAFF. The DNA for the CDR3 is TGTGCCAGCAGTACCACAGGGACAGGGGCGCCAGTGGCTTTCTTT.

The chain joins TRBV2 to TRBJ1-5, with D perhaps matching TRBD1 (5 bases). Looked up from germline, CDR1 is SNHLY and CDR2 is FYNNEI. This CDR3 contains 13 residues. Trimming removed 5 bases at V and 4 bases at J, with 9 bases between. CDR3 residues: CASSPRTNQPQHF. CDR3 nucleotides: TGTGCCAGCAGTCCAAGGACAAATCAGCCCCAGCATTTT.

This clone was seen a handful of times. This sequence joins TRBV2 and TRBJ1-2, with TRBD1 identical over 8 bases. Germline V CDR1 and CDR2: SNHLY, FYNNEI. The CDR3 contains 15 residues. V lost 1 base, J lost 2 bases, and 3 bases stayed unmatched. CDR3 region: CASSEVGQENYGYTF. The CDR3 bases are TGTGCCAGCAGTGAAGTGGGACAGGAGAACTATGGCTACACCTTC. Looking up the rest from reference TRBV2 and TRBJ1-2 gives the full variable domain: EPEVTQTPSHQVTQMGQEVILRCVPISNHLYFYWYRQILGQKVEFLVSFYNNEISEKSEIFDDQFSVERPDGSNFTLKIRSTKLEDSAMYFCASSEVGQENYGYTFGSGTRLTVV.

The chain uses TRBV7-2 and TRBJ2-5; tentative D call: TRBD2 (6 bases). The CDR3 sequence is 15 residues long. Germline values: CDR1 SGHTA, CDR2 FQGNSA. Trimming stripped 5 bases from V and 2 bases from J, with 15 bases between. The CDR3 reads CASSLPGAGQETQYF. The CDR3 DNA is TGTGCCAGCAGCCTCCCCGGGGCGGGGCAAGAGACCCAGTACTTC.

The chain combines TRBV6-2 or TRBV6-3 with TRBJ2-7; TRBD2 might be the D (6 bases). With 4 bases removed from V and 0 bases from J, the gap between germline ends came to 10 bases. CDR1 MNHEY and CDR2 SVGEGT come from the germline V gene. The CDR3 loop spans 14 amino acids. CDR3: CASSFPGASYEQYF. Here the CDR3 DNA reads TGTGCCAGCAGTTTCCCGGGAGCCTCCTACGAGCAGTACTTC.

The rearrangement joins TRBV5-1 to TRBJ1-3; perhaps TRBD1 as D (6 bases). The CDR3 has 15 residues. V lost 4 bases to trimming and J lost 2 bases, with 13 bases between them. Germline V gene sequence: CDR1 SGHRS, CDR2 YFSETQ. CDR3 nucleotides: TGCGCCAGCAGCAAAGGACAGCCAGCTGGAAACACCATATATTTT. Translating it yields CASSKGQPAGNTIYF.

The chain uses TRBV11-2 and TRBJ2-1; no clear D gene. The V end lost 7 bases, the J end lost 9 bases, and 13 bases lay between the germline ends. The CDR3 has 12 residues. Germline assignment: CDR1 SGHAT and CDR2 FQNNGV. The CDR3 sequence is CASTSSQSEQFF. The CDR3, as DNA: TGTGCCAGCACCTCCTCACAAAGTGAGCAGTTCTTC.

The chain carries TRBV5-4 and TRBJ2-7, with 9 bases identical to TRBD2. The germline CDR1 and CDR2 sequences are SGHNT and YYREEE (reference sequence). CDR3 length: 15 residues. V lost 2 bases and J lost 4; bases outside the gene matches: 7. The CDR3 DNA is TGTGCCAGCAGCTTAGGTAGCGGGGGCATGTACGAGCAGTACTTC. It specifies CASSLGSGGMYEQYF.

The chain couples TRBV10-2 to TRBJ1-1; 7 nucleotides align to TRBD1. The germline V gene encodes CDR1 WSHSY and CDR2 SAAADI. V lost 1 base to trimming and J lost 5 bases; unmatched junction nucleotides: 7. The CDR3 is 15 residues long. The CDR3 is CASSEYSGGRTEAFF. CDR3 nucleotide sequence: TGCGCCAGCAGTGAGTACTCAGGGGGTCGGACTGAAGCTTTCTTT.

CDR3 in amino acids: CASSLGGRVSNQPQHF. CDR3 nucleotides: TGTGCCAGCAGCTTAGGGGGCAGGGTGAGCAATCAGCCCCAGCATTTT. The V and J genes are TRBV7-2 and TRBJ1-5; D might be TRBD1 (5 bases). Germline V gene data show CDR1 as SGHTA and CDR2 as FQGNSA. CDR3 length equals 16 residues. The germline V and J ends were trimmed by 1 base and 1 base, with 11 bases remaining between them.

The chain carries TRBV3-1 (or the pseudogene TRBV3-2) and TRBJ2-3; D possibly corresponds to TRBD1 (5 bases). The CDR3 covers 14 residues. Germline values: CDR1 LGHDT, CDR2 YNNKEL (reference sequence). Trimming cost V 2 bases and J 6 bases, with 12 bases left between them. Here the CDR3 DNA reads TGTGCCAGCAGCCAACAGGGTTCAGGCGATACGCAGTATTTT. Translation gives CASSQQGSGDTQYF.

V gene TRBV24-1 combines with J gene TRBJ1-1, with TRBD1 matching over 7 bases. CDR3 length: 14 residues. The V gene's germline CDR1 is KGHDR and CDR2 SFDVKD. The trim removed 4 bases at V and 0 bases at J, leaving 1 base unmatched. The CDR3 is CATSEGGMNTEAFF. DNA of the CDR3: TGTGCCACCAGTGAAGGGGGCATGAACACTGAAGCTTTCTTT.

The CDR3, as DNA: TGCGCCAGCAGCCCAACAGCTCTCCAGGGGGATACGCAGTATTTT. Translated, it gives CASSPTALQGDTQYF. This rearrangement joins TRBV5-1 to TRBJ2-3; a possible D gene is TRBD1 (6 bases). V was trimmed by 4 bases and J by 6 bases, leaving 18 bases between them. Germline V gene lookup returns CDR1 SGHRS and CDR2 YFSETQ. The CDR3 contains 15 residues. Supplemented by reference TRBV5-1 and TRBJ2-3, the full variable domain reads KAGVTQTPRYLIKTRGQQVTLSCSPISGHRSVSWYQQTPGQGLQFLFEYFSETQRNKGNFPGRFSGRQFSNSRSEMNVSTLELGDSALYLCASSPTALQGDTQYFGPGTRLTVL.

The chain couples TRBV14 to TRBJ2-7; 8 bases align to TRBD2. In germline, CDR1 is SGHDN, CDR2 FVKESK. V dropped 5 bases and J dropped 2; count of bases not matched to a gene: 11. There are 16 residues in the CDR3. CDR3 protein: CASSFGLAGGTYEQYF. The CDR3 region has the DNA TGTGCCAGCAGCTTCGGGCTAGCGGGTGGGACCTACGAGCAGTACTTC.

The chain uses TRBV24-1 and TRBJ2-2, with TRBD2 identical over 7 bases. Looked up from germline, CDR1 is KGHDR and CDR2 is SFDVKD. J gave up 2 bases and V 5 bases, and 7 bases lay outside the gene matches. This CDR3 is built from 16 residues. This CDR3 reads CATSGPAGTNTGELFF. The CDR3, as DNA: TGTGCCACCAGTGGCCCAGCGGGGACTAACACCGGGGAGCTGTTTTTT.

V and J are TRBV25-1 and TRBJ1-1; D remains ambiguous. CDR1 is MGHDK and CDR2 is SYGVNS in the germline V gene. The CDR3 is 13 residues long. The V end was cut by 4 bases, the J end by 6 bases, with 12 bases between. CDR3 protein: CASSGSGLSEAFF. DNA for the CDR3: TGTGCCAGCAGTGGTTCAGGTCTCTCTGAAGCTTTCTTT.

V is TRBV7-2 and J is TRBJ1-4; D uncertain. The CDR3 runs 13 residues. Per germline, CDR1 SGHTA and CDR2 FQGNSA. V was pared by 5 bases and J by 7 bases, with 11 bases between. CDR3 protein: CASSPILFEKLFF. The CDR3 nucleotides are TGTGCCAGCAGCCCGATACTCTTTGAAAAACTGTTTTTT.